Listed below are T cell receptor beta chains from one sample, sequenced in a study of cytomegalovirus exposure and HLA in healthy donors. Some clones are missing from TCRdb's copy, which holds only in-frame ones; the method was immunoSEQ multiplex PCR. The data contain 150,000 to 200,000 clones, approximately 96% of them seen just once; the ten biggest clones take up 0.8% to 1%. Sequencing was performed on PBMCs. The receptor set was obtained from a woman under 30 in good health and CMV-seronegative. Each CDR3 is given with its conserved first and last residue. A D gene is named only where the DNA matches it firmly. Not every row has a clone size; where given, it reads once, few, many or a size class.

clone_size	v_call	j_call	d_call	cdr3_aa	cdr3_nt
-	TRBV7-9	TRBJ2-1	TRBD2	CASRLTSRPNNEQFF	TGTGCCAGCAGGTTGACTAGCCGGCCCAACAATGAGCAGTTCTTC
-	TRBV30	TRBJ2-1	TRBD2	CAWRELAGYYNEQFF	TGTGCCTGGAGGGAACTAGCGGGGTACTACAATGAGCAGTTCTTC
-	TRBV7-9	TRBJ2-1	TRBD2	CASSLRSSGGITYNEQFF	TGTGCCAGCAGCTTAAGGTCTAGCGGGGGAATAACTTACAATGAGCAGTTCTTC
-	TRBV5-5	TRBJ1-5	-	CASSWTVTSNQPQHF	TGTGCCAGCAGCTGGACAGTAACTAGCAATCAGCCCCAGCATTTT
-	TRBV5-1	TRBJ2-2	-	CASSWAPGINTGELFF	TGCGCCAGCAGCTGGGCCCCGGGAATTAACACCGGGGAGCTGTTTTTT
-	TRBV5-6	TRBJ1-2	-	CASSLSAIPVTGYTF	TGTGCCAGCAGCTTGAGCGCCATCCCCGTCACTGGCTACACCTTC
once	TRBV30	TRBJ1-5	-	CAWSRTGNNQPQHF	TGTGCCTGGAGCCGAACAGGGAACAATCAGCCCCAGCATTTT
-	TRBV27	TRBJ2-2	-	CASSLFPSGNTGELFF	TGTGCCAGCAGTTTATTCCCCTCAGGGAACACCGGGGAGCTGTTTTTT
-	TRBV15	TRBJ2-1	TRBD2	CATSPRLAMFNEQFF	TGTGCCACCAGCCCCCGACTAGCGATGTTCAATGAGCAGTTCTTC
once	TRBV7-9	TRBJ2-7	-	CASSPTTGDPDEQYF	TGTGCCAGCAGCCCCACTACGGGTGACCCCGACGAGCAGTACTTC